Presented here are 22 T cell receptor beta chains from one specimen sequenced in a study of blood T cell repertoires in COVID-19. TCRdb's copy holds only in-frame clones and misses some; the assay was immunoSEQ multiplex PCR. Found here are about 280,000 clones, approximately 78% of them singletons; the top ten hold 5%. Source material: PBMCs or T cells enriched from blood (not recorded which). The receptors shown here come from a man aged 40-49 years who had been exposed to COVID-19.

Here the CDR3 DNA reads TGTGCCAGCAGCTTCCCCGGGACTAGCGGCCGCAATGAGCAGTTCTTC. It translates to CASSFPGTSGRNEQFF. The rearrangement uses TRBV11-3 and TRBJ2-1; TRBD2 matches at 11 bases. The V gene end was trimmed by 3 bases and the J gene end by 6 bases; junction bases not matched to a gene: 7. Germline lookup yields CDR1 SGHNT and CDR2 YENEEA. This CDR3 region has 16 residues. Full variable domain (rest looked up from reference TRBV11-3 and TRBJ2-1): EAGVVQSPRYKIIEKKQPVAFWCNPISGHNTLYWYLQNLGQGPELLIRYENEEAVDDSQLPKDRFSAERLKGVDSTLKIQPAELGDSAVYLCASSFPGTSGRNEQFFGPGTRLTVL.

The CDR3 reads CASSVEGTAYNEQFF. The CDR3 nucleotides read TGTGCCAGCAGCGTAGAAGGGACAGCTTACAATGAGCAGTTCTTC. The gene calls are TRBV9 and TRBJ2-1; 7 nucleotides line up with TRBD1. The CDR3 is 15 residues long. V lost 0 bases to trimming and J lost 4 bases; unmatched junction nucleotides: 4. The germline V gene has CDR1 SGDLS and CDR2 YYNGEE.

The chain recombines TRBV11-2 with TRBJ2-7; D is perhaps TRBD1 (6 bases). Germline V gene lookup returns CDR1 SGHAT and CDR2 FQNNGV. This CDR3 comprises 13 residues. Deletions cut 4 bases from V and 6 bases from J, with 13 bases between. CDR3 region: CASSSLRGGEQYF. CDR3 sequence (DNA): TGTGCCAGCAGCTCGCTCAGGGGTGGCGAGCAGTACTTC.

The chain joins TRBV5-1 to TRBJ1-1; possible D gene TRBD1, 6 bases. Trimming stripped 7 bases from V and 5 bases from J, with 24 bases between. This CDR3 has 16 amino acids. Germline V gene data show CDR1 as SGHRS and CDR2 as YFSETQ. CDR3 residues: CASSIQGGGQTTEAFF. Here the CDR3 DNA reads TGCGCCAGCTCAATACAGGGAGGGGGGCAGACGACTGAAGCTTTCTTT. The full variable domain, its missing parts supplied by reference TRBV5-1 and TRBJ1-1, is KAGVTQTPRYLIKTRGQQVTLSCSPISGHRSVSWYQQTPGQGLQFLFEYFSETQRNKGNFPGRFSGRQFSNSRSEMNVSTLELGDSALYLCASSIQGGGQTTEAFFGQGTRLTVV.

CDR3 in amino acids: CAISVRREGHETQYF. The CDR3 nucleotides read TGTGCCATCAGTGTTCGGCGGGAGGGTCACGAGACCCAGTACTTC. The chain employs TRBV10-3 and TRBJ2-5; 9 bases are shared with TRBD2. The germline V gene has CDR1 ENHRY and CDR2 SYGVKD. Germline trimming cut 4 bases from V and 5 bases from J; bases unmatched to any gene: 8. The CDR3 is 15 amino acids.

The chain uses TRBV3-1 (or the pseudogene TRBV3-2) and TRBJ1-2; a possible D gene is TRBD1 (5 bases). There are 13 residues in the CDR3. The germline gives CDR1 LGHDT, CDR2 YNNKEL (reference sequence). Between the trimmed V and J ends, which lost 3 bases and 7 bases, there was a span of 12 bases. CDR3 DNA sequence: TGTGCCAGCAGCCAGCCAGGGAAGGGTGGCTACACCTTC. Translated: CASSQPGKGGYTF.

The chain couples TRBV29-1 to TRBJ1-1, with 10 bases aligning to TRBD1. Germline assignment: CDR1 SQVTM and CDR2 ANQGSEA. There are 14 residues in the CDR3. Unmatched junction bases numbered 6, after V lost 6 bases and J lost 2 bases. The CDR3 is CSVRQGALNTEAFF. For the CDR3, the DNA is TGCAGCGTGAGACAGGGGGCCCTCAACACTGAAGCTTTCTTT.

This clone showed up just a few times. The V call is TRBV3-1 (or the pseudogene TRBV3-2), the J call TRBJ1-5, with no clear D. Trimming cost V 1 base and J 1 base, with 8 bases left between them. The germline V gene encodes CDR1 LGHDT and CDR2 YNNKEL (reference sequence). The CDR3 is 15 residues long. The CDR3: CASSQGAHSNQPQHF. The CDR3 bases are TGTGCCAGCAGCCAAGGGGCCCACAGCAATCAGCCCCAGCATTTT.

The gene calls are TRBV5-1 and TRBJ1-6; TRBD1 matches 9 bases. After removal of 0 bases from V and 7 bases from J, the junction contained 5 bases not matched to a gene. Germline CDR1 reads SGHRS; CDR2 reads YFSETQ. This CDR3 region has 16 residues. The CDR3: CASSLEGQGGNSPLHF. The CDR3 coding sequence is TGCGCCAGCAGCTTGGAGGGACAGGGAGGAAATTCACCCCTCCACTTT. Full variable domain (rest looked up from reference TRBV5-1 and TRBJ1-6): KAGVTQTPRYLIKTRGQQVTLSCSPISGHRSVSWYQQTPGQGLQFLFEYFSETQRNKGNFPGRFSGRQFSNSRSEMNVSTLELGDSALYLCASSLEGQGGNSPLHFGNGTRLTVT.

V usage is TRBV15 and J usage is TRBJ2-6; TRBD1 aligns across 7 bases. Germline CDR1 reads LNHNV; CDR2 reads YYDKDF (reference sequence). CDR3 size: 17 residues. Unmatched junction bases numbered 5, after V lost 3 bases and J lost 0 bases. Here the CDR3 DNA reads TGTGCCACCAGCAGGATGGGACAGACCTCTGGGGCCAACGTCCTGACTTTC. As protein: CATSRMGQTSGANVLTF.

This clone is a singleton in its sample. The chain employs TRBV3-1 (or the pseudogene TRBV3-2) and TRBJ2-1, with 9 bases aligning to TRBD2. Germline V lookup: CDR1 LGHDT, CDR2 YNNKEL (reference sequence). V trimming: 4 bases; J trimming: 3 bases; junction bases outside the gene matches: 7. The CDR3 has 16 amino acids. CDR3 coding DNA: TGTGCCAGCAGCCCGAAGGTAGCGGGAGTCTACAATGAGCAGTTCTTC. This codes for CASSPKVAGVYNEQFF.

The chain joins TRBV29-1 to TRBJ2-3; D may be TRBD1 (5 bases). Per the germline V gene, CDR1 is SQVTM and CDR2 is ANQGSEA. The CDR3 contains 14 residues. V lost 6 bases to trimming and J lost 5 bases, with 18 bases between them. The CDR3 sequence: CSVAGLRARDTQYF. The CDR3 region has the DNA TGCAGCGTCGCAGGGCTTCGGGCGAGAGATACGCAGTATTTT.

V is TRBV19 and J is TRBJ1-5; tentative D call: TRBD1 (6 bases). The V and J ends lost 2 bases and 4 bases respectively, with 12 bases between them. This CDR3 is 15 amino acids long. Germline CDR1 LNHDA, CDR2 SQIVND (reference sequence). CDR3: CASSIQGSKNQPQHF. The CDR3 bases are TGTGCCAGTAGTATACAGGGGAGTAAGAATCAGCCCCAGCATTTT.

J is TRBJ2-3 and V is TRBV5-4; 8 bases align to TRBD2. The trim removed 3 bases at V and 3 bases at J, leaving 12 bases unmatched. The germline V gene has CDR1 SGHNT and CDR2 YYREEE (reference sequence). The CDR3 runs 17 residues. The CDR3 nucleotides are TGTGCCAGCAGCTCAGACGTACTAGCGGTTGGTACAGATACGCAGTATTTT. Protein: CASSSDVLAVGTDTQYF.

V gene TRBV19 combines with J gene TRBJ1-2, with 11 bases fitting TRBD1. CDR3 length: 14 amino acids. From germline, CDR1 is LNHDA and CDR2 SQIVND (reference sequence). The junction had 2 bases not matched to a gene; V was cut back by 4 bases and J by 4 bases. CDR3 sequence reads: CASSRDRGFYGYTF. CDR3 DNA sequence: TGTGCCAGTAGTAGGGACAGGGGGTTCTATGGCTACACCTTC.

The chain is built from TRBV7-6 and TRBJ2-2; D perhaps matches TRBD2 (6 bases). The germline CDR1 and CDR2 sequences are SGHVS and FNYEAQ. The V and J ends lost 2 bases and 5 bases respectively, with 6 bases between them. The CDR3 loop spans 13 amino acids. The CDR3 sequence is CASSLSGTGELFF. The CDR3 nucleotides read TGTGCCAGCAGCTTAAGCGGGACCGGGGAGCTGTTTTTT.

This clone was seen a single time. V is TRBV5-1 and J is TRBJ1-3; 8 bases match TRBD1. CDR1 and CDR2 (germline): SGHRS, YFSETQ. Trimming at V came to 3 bases and at J to 5 bases, leaving 4 bases not matched to a gene. This CDR3 spans 14 amino acids. The CDR3 here is CASSSGTGRNTIYF. CDR3 in DNA: TGCGCCAGCAGCTCGGGGACAGGTAGAAACACCATATATTTT.

The J gene is TRBJ1-2, the V gene TRBV6-5; 9 nucleotides match TRBD1. Losses at the gene ends were 8 bases for V and 0 bases for J; bases not matched to a gene: 7. This CDR3 region has 15 residues. The V gene's germline CDR1 is MNHEY and CDR2 SVGAGI. The CDR3 is CASDSGTGTNYGYTF. The CDR3 region has the DNA TGTGCCAGCGACTCCGGGACAGGGACTAACTATGGCTACACCTTC.

The V call is TRBV5-6, the J call TRBJ2-2; D is uncertain. V was pared by 4 bases and J by 7 bases, with 14 bases between. CDR1 is SGHDT and CDR2 is YYEEEE in the germline V gene. CDR3 length: 14 amino acids. In DNA, the CDR3 is TGTGCCAGCAGCCGTAACTTAGTGGTCGGGGAGCTGTTTTTT. Its translation is CASSRNLVVGELFF.

The chain joins TRBV15 to TRBJ2-5; D is undetermined. The CDR3 spans 12 residues. The V gene's germline CDR1 is LNHNV and CDR2 YYDKDF (reference sequence). Trimming took off 6 bases at V and 3 bases at J, with 8 bases between the two ends. The CDR3 is CATSTGEETQYF. The CDR3 DNA reads TGTGCCACCAGTACGGGTGAAGAGACCCAGTACTTC.

The chain couples TRBV19 to TRBJ2-7, with TRBD1 matching over 11 bases. The CDR3 runs to 14 residues. Germline V gene lookup returns CDR1 LNHDA and CDR2 SQIVND (reference sequence). V was pared by 5 bases and J by 3 bases, with 3 bases of the junction left unmatched. The CDR3 DNA is TGTGCCAGTAGTTTCGGGACAGGGGGCTACGAGCAGTACTTC. Translated: CASSFGTGGYEQYF.

The rearrangement joins TRBV12-3 or TRBV12-4 to TRBJ2-7; D remains ambiguous. The CDR3 has 13 residues. Trimming removed 2 bases at V and 7 bases at J, with 12 bases between. In DNA form, the CDR3 reads TGTGCCAGCAGTTTAAGCGACTCTCGGGAGCAGTACTTC. Protein sequence: CASSLSDSREQYF.